This T cell receptor beta chain was documented in a study of graft-versus-host responses after intestinal transplantation. Generated by immunoSEQ multiplex PCR, the TCRdb table keeps only in-frame clones and is missing some. The profile shows about 70,000 clones, about 92% of them singletons. CDR1 is MGHRA and CDR2 is YSYEKL in the germline V gene. There are 16 residues in the CDR3. The V end lost 1 base, the J end lost 4 bases, and 16 bases lay between the germline ends. Notes on this clone: Its antigen is unidentified.

The input for sequencing was unstimulated CD8+ T cells sorted from spleen or lymph node cells, taken before intestinal transplant. The receptor's source is a human donor who received an intestinal transplant. The rearrangement links TRBV4-1 to TRBJ1-1; a weak D match, TRBD1 (6 bases). CDR3 region: CASSQGTEGGITEAFF. In nucleotides, the CDR3 is TGCGCCAGCAGCCAAGGGACAGAGGGGGGGATCACTGAAGCTTTCTTT.